The 18 T cell receptor beta chains in this list originate from one sample, sequenced in a study of T cell responses to AZD1222 COVID-19 vaccine (dated by TCRdb to about 2021). The receptor library was made with the immunoSEQ multiplex PCR assay. Sourced from immuneACCESS, this table was stored by TCRdb with only in-frame sequences that have V and J called. A share of the clones is absent; for the studies checked, an unresolved V gene accounts for under half, and the remainder has no known explanation. The sample yields 150,000 or so clones; approximately 90% were counted once. The ten top clones hold roughly 3.7% of the sample. In light of the paper, this sample's time point label describes: baseline before first vaccination. Source: peripheral blood, taken on day 0 of AZD1222 vaccination. The receptors derive from an adult in good health.

V and J are TRBV6-5 and TRBJ2-1; D is uncertain. CDR1 and CDR2 (germline): MNHEY, SVGAGI. V lost 6 bases and J 6 bases, leaving 15 bases between the germline ends. CDR3 length: 14 amino acids. CDR3 coding DNA: TGTGCCAGCAGCACAAGACTGTCAGTCAATGAGCAGTTCTTC. Encoded protein: CASSTRLSVNEQFF.

V is TRBV19 and J is TRBJ1-4; D may be TRBD1 (6 bases). CDR3 length equals 14 residues. The V gene lost 7 bases and the J gene lost 2 bases, with 11 bases spanning the gap. CDR1 is LNHDA, CDR2 SQIVND, per germline (reference sequence). CDR3 coding DNA: TGTGCCAGTAACGGACAGTCGACTAATGAAAAACTGTTTTTT. This codes for CASNGQSTNEKLFF.

The rearrangement links TRBV6-1 to TRBJ2-1; 9 bases match TRBD2. The ends lost 1 base at V and 9 bases at J; junction bases unmatched: 13. There are 17 residues in the CDR3. Germline CDR1 reads MNHNS; CDR2 reads SASEGT. DNA of the CDR3: TGTGCCAGCAGTGAAGGATTGGCGGGAGGGCCCCTGGGTGAGCAGTTCTTC. Translation: CASSEGLAGGPLGEQFF.

The CDR3 nucleotides are TGTGCCAGCAGCTTGGCAGGGGCCGGCACTGAAGCTTTCTTT. The encoded protein is CASSLAGAGTEAFF. The V and J genes are TRBV5-4 and TRBJ1-1; maybe TRBD1 (6 bases). CDR3 size: 14 residues. Trimming removed 0 bases from V and 4 bases from J, with 10 bases in between. Germline CDR1 and CDR2: SGHNT and YYREEE (reference sequence).

The chain carries TRBV18 and TRBJ1-3; D gene ambiguous. Trimming cost V 6 bases and J 8 bases, with 14 bases left between them. CDR1 and CDR2 from the germline V gene are KGHSH and LQKENI. The CDR3 loop spans 13 amino acids. The CDR3 sequence is CASSGGQADTIYF. Here the CDR3 DNA reads TGTGCCAGCTCGGGAGGGCAGGCGGACACCATATATTTT.

This clone was counted once. The rearrangement uses TRBV2 and TRBJ2-1; 9 nucleotides agree with TRBD1. Germline loops: CDR1 SNHLY, CDR2 FYNNEI. Trimming at V came to 8 bases and at J to 8 bases, leaving 13 bases not matched to a gene. The CDR3 totals 15 residues. The CDR3 here is CASGRDRVTGDEQFF. CDR3 DNA: TGTGCCAGCGGTCGGGACAGGGTCACAGGGGATGAGCAGTTCTTC.

The genes are TRBV15 and TRBJ1-1; no reliable D call. CDR3 size: 11 residues. The ends were cut back, 5 bases at V and 6 bases at J, with 7 bases in the middle. Germline V CDR1 and CDR2: LNHNV, YYDKDF (reference sequence). The chain's CDR3 is CATSPPPEAFF. As DNA, the CDR3 is TGTGCCACCAGCCCGCCGCCTGAAGCTTTCTTT.

The rearrangement uses TRBV19 and TRBJ2-7; 16 bases match TRBD2. J lost 0 bases, V lost 5 bases, and 4 bases had no gene match. Germline CDR1 is LNHDA and CDR2 is SQIVND (reference sequence). The length of the CDR3 is 17 residues. CDR3 in DNA: TGTGCCAGTAGTGGGACTAGCGGGAGGGGGAGCTCCTACGAGCAGTACTTC. It specifies CASSGTSGRGSSYEQYF.

The chain recombines TRBV12-3 or TRBV12-4 with TRBJ2-1; weak D call: TRBD1 (6 bases). The V and J ends lost 7 bases and 3 bases respectively, with 10 bases between them. This CDR3 has 13 amino acids. The CDR3 protein is CASNPDSYNEQFF. DNA for the CDR3: TGTGCCAGCAACCCGGACAGCTACAATGAGCAGTTCTTC.

The V call is TRBV9, the J call TRBJ2-7; weak D call: TRBD1 (5 bases). V was trimmed by 0 bases and J by 0 bases, leaving 13 bases between them. The germline V gene encodes CDR1 SGDLS and CDR2 YYNGEE. The CDR3 has 16 residues. CDR3: CASSVEATASSYEQYF. In DNA, the CDR3 is TGTGCCAGCAGCGTAGAGGCGACAGCTAGCTCCTACGAGCAGTACTTC.

This clone was detected only once. The V gene is TRBV30, the J gene TRBJ2-6; D gene uncertain. There are 16 residues in the CDR3. The germline gives CDR1 GTSNPN, CDR2 SVGIG (reference sequence). Trimming took off 4 bases at V and 4 bases at J, with 17 bases between the two ends. CDR3 sequence (DNA): TGTGCCTGGATTGGGGAATCCGCTGCCGGGGCCAACGTCCTGACTTTC. Residues: CAWIGESAAGANVLTF.

The chain recombines TRBV29-1 with TRBJ2-1; TRBD2 aligns across 8 bases. V lost 4 bases to trimming and J lost 4 bases; unmatched junction nucleotides: 18. This CDR3 is 18 amino acids long. From germline, CDR1 is SQVTM and CDR2 ANQGSEA. CDR3 region: CSVGPPTKPREAYNEQFF. The CDR3 region has the DNA TGCAGCGTTGGCCCCCCTACCAAACCGCGGGAGGCGTACAATGAGCAGTTCTTC.

This clone occurred once. This chain joins TRBV18 and TRBJ1-4; TRBD1 is a possible D gene (5 bases). This CDR3 has 16 amino acids. Trimming took 3 bases from V and 0 from J, leaving 11 bases between them. From germline, CDR1 is KGHSH and CDR2 LQKENI. This CDR3 reads CASSPTGTATNEKLFF. Here the CDR3 DNA reads TGTGCCAGCTCACCCACAGGAACTGCAACTAATGAAAAACTGTTTTTT.

The chain recombines TRBV7-8 with TRBJ2-5; D possibly corresponds to TRBD1 (7 bases). In germline, CDR1 is SGHVS, CDR2 FQNEAQ. The germline V and J ends were trimmed by 3 bases and 5 bases, with 16 bases remaining between them. The CDR3 sequence is 15 residues long. The chain's CDR3 is CASSLDDRAGETQYF. As DNA, the CDR3 is TGTGCCAGCAGCTTGGACGACAGGGCGGGGGAGACCCAGTACTTC.

J is TRBJ2-3 and V is TRBV12-5; 7 positions agree with TRBD1. V lost 1 base and J lost 4; bases outside the gene matches: 5. The CDR3 contains 15 residues. Germline CDR1 LGHNT, CDR2 FRNRAP. CDR3 sequence (DNA): TGTGCTAGTGGTTTGGACACAGGGGCCCCAGATACGCAGTATTTT. It translates to CASGLDTGAPDTQYF.

The V gene is TRBV6-2 or TRBV6-3, the J gene TRBJ2-7; 7 bases fit TRBD2. This CDR3 has 18 amino acids. Germline CDR1 and CDR2: MNHEY and SVGEGT. Trimming took 6 bases from V and 2 from J; bases not matched to a gene: 19. The CDR3 coding sequence is TGTGCCAGCAGCCAACCCTCACCATTGGGGGAGGGGACCTACGAGCAGTACTTC. It codes for CASSQPSPLGEGTYEQYF.

The V gene is TRBV21-1, the J gene TRBJ1-2. TRBV21-1 constitutes a pseudogene. This CDR3 is built from 15 residues. The CDR3 region is CASSKFLPSGDGYTF. CDR3 bases: TGTGCCAGCAGCAAATTTCTCCCGTCCGGGGATGGGTACACCTTC.

The chain recombines TRBV3-1 (or the pseudogene TRBV3-2) with TRBJ2-7; 8 nucleotides match TRBD2. CDR3 length: 15 residues. The ends lost 1 base at V and 6 bases at J; junction bases unmatched: 8. Germline values: CDR1 LGHDT, CDR2 YNNKEL (reference sequence). The DNA of the CDR3 is TGTGCCAGCAGCCAAGGGTTCGCGGGAGGTTTCGAGCAGTACTTC. This translates into CASSQGFAGGFEQYF.